This paragraph covers one T cell receptor beta chain sequence. Its antigen is still unknown. Germline CDR1 and CDR2: MRHNA and SNTAGT. CDR3 length equals 12 residues. V was clipped by 2 bases and J by 12 bases; unmatched bases: 4. This record belongs to a study of T cell responses to AZD1222 COVID-19 vaccine. The assay was immunoSEQ multiplex PCR, and TCRdb's table has in-frame clones only and misses some. Among almost 35,000 clones listed, roughly nine tenths were seen once. Whole-study findings and limits: Seropositivity was recorded at baseline in only 5 or 6 AZD1222 recipients. Females outnumbered males among donors, who were mostly white British; clonal diversity was possibly underestimated. Regions left unmutated in variants are reportedly the target of nearly half of spike-specific TCRs.

The clonotype originates from an adult in good health. The chain links TRBV6-4 to TRBJ2-1; 7 bases map to TRBD2. Sequenced material: peripheral blood, taken on day 0 of AZD1222 vaccination. This CDR3 is CASSDSGARQFF. The CDR3 DNA reads TGTGCCAGCAGTGACAGCGGGGCTCGGCAGTTCTTC.